This T cell receptor (beta chain) was obtained from a study of blood T cells in healthy people across ages. Study outcomes and limitations: Across the age range, TCR beta diversity per million T cells fell in a roughly linear way.

V was clipped by 2 bases and J by 0 bases, with 14 bases between them. This CDR3 spans 17 amino acids. Germline loops: CDR1 MNHNY, CDR2 SVGAGI (reference sequence). For this clonotype: Its antigen is as yet unknown.

All donors came from Russia, were Caucasian and healthy, and spanned ages roughly 6 to 95. Isolation per sample recovered at least 6 million PBMCs. A minimum of 6 micrograms of total RNA was extracted per sample. Alongside a J-beta primer mix, a sample-barcoded 5' primer served in a second PCR lasting roughly 7 to 11 cycles. TCRdb recomputed calls from the 5' RACE reads with MiXCR, one row per CDR3 protein. This table has roughly 2 million distinct CDR3 sequences, 40% to 55% appearing once. V gene TRBV6-6 combines with J gene TRBJ1-3; D uncertain. The sequence was collected from a middle-aged woman in good health. The sample was blood. This CDR3 reads CASSYPPTDDSGNTIYF. CDR3 DNA sequence: TGTGCCAGCAGTTACCCGCCTACAGATGACTCTGGAAACACCATATATTTT.